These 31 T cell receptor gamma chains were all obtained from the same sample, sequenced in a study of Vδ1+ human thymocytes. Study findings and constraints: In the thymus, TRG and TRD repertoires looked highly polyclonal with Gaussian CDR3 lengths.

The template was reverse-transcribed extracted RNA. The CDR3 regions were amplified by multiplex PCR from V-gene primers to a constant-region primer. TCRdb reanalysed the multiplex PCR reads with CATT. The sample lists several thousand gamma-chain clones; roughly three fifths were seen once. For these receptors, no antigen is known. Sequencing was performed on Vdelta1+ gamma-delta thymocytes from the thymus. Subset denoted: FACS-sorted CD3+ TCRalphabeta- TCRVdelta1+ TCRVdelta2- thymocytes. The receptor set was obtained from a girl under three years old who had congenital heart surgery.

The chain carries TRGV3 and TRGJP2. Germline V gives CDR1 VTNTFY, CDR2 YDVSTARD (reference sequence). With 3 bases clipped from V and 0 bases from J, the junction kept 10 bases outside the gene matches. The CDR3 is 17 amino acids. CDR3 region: CATWDCLGYSSDWIKTF. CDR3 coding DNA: TGTGCCACCTGGGACTGTCTCGGATATAGTAGTGATTGGATCAAGACGTTT.

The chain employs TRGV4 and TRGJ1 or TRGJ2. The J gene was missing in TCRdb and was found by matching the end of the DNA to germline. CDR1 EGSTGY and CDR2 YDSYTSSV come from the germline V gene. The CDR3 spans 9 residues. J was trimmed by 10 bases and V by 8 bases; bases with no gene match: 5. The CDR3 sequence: CATLRKKLF. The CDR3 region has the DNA TGTGCCACCTTACGCAAGAAACTCTTT.

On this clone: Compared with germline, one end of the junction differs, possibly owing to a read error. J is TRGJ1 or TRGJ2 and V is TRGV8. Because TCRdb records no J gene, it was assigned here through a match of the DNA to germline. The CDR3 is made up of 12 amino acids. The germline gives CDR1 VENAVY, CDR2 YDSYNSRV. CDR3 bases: TGTGCCGCCTGGGATAAGGGTTATAAGAAACTCTTT. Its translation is CAAWDKGYKKLF.

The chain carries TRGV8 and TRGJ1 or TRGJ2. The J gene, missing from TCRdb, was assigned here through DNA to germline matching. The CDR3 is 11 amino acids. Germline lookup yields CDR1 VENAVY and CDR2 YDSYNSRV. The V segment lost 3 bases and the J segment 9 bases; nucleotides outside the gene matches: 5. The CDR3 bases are TGTGCCACCTGGGATGATTCTAAGAAACTCTTT. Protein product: CATWDDSKKLF.

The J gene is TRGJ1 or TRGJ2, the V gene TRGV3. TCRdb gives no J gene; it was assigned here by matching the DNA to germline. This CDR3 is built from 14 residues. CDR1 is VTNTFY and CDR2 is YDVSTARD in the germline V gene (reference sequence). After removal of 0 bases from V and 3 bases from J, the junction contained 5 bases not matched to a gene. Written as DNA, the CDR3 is TGTGCCACCTGGGACAGGCAACTTTATTATAAGAAACTCTTT. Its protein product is CATWDRQLYYKKLF.

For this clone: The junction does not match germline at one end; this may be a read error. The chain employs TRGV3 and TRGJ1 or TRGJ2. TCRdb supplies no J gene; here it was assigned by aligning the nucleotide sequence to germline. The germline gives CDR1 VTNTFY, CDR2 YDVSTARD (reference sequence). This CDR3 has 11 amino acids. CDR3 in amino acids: CTTDASWGKLF. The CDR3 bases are TGTACCACGGACGCCTCATGGGGGAAACTCTTT.

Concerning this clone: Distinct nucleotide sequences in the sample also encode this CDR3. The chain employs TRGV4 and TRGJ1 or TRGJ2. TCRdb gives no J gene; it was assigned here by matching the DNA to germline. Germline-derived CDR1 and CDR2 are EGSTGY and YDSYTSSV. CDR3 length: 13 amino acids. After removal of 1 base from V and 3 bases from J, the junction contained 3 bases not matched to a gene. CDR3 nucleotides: TGTGCCACCTGGGATGGTACTTATTATAAGAAACTCTTT. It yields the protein CATWDGTYYKKLF.

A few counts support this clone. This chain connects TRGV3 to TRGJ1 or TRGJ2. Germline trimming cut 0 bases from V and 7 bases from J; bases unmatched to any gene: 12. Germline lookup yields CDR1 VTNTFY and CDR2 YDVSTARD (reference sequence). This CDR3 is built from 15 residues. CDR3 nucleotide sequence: TGTGCCACCTGGGACAGGGGGTTTGGCGGCTATAAGAAACTCTTT. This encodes CATWDRGFGGYKKLF.

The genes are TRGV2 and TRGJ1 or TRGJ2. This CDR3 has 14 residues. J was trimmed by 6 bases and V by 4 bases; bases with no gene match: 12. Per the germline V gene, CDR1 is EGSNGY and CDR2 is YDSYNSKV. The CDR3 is CATWEVPSRYKKLF. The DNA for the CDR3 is TGTGCCACCTGGGAGGTCCCGTCCCGTTATAAGAAACTCTTT.

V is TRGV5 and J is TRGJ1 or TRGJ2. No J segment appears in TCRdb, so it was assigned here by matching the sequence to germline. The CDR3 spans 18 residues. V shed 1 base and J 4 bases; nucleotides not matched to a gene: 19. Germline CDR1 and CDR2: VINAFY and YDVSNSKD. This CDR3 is CATWDRAVVRGLYYKKLF. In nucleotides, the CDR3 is TGTGCCACCTGGGACAGAGCGGTCGTGAGGGGTTTATATTATAAGAAACTCTTT.

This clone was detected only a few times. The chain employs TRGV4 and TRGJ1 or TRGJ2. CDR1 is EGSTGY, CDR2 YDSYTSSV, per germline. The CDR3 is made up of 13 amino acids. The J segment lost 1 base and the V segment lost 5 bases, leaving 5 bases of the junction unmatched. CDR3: CATWVDNYYKKLF. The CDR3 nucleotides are TGTGCCACCTGGGTTGATAATTATTATAAGAAACTCTTT.

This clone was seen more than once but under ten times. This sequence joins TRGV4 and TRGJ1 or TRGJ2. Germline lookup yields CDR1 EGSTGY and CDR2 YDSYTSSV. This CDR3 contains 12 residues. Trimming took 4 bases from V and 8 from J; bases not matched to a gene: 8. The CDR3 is CATWEPSHKKLF. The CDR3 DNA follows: TGTGCCACCTGGGAACCTTCCCATAAGAAACTCTTT.

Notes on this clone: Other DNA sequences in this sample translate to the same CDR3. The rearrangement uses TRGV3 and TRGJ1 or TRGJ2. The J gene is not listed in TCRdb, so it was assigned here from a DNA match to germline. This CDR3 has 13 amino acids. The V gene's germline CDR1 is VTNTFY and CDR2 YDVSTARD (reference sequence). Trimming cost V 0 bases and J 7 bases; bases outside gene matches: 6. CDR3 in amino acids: CATWDRPPYKKLF. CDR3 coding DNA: TGTGCCACCTGGGACAGGCCACCCTATAAGAAACTCTTT.

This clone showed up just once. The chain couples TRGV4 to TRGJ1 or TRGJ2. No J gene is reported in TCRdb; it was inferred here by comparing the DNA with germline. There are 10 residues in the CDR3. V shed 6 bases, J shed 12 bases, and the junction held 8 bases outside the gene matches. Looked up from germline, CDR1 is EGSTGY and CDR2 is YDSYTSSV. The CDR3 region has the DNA TGTGCCACCTGGTTTCTTTCGAAACTCTTT. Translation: CATWFLSKLF.

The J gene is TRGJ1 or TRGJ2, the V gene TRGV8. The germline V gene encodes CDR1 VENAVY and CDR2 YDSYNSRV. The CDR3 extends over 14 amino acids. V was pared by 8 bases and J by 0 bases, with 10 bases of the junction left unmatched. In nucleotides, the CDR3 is TGTGCCACCTCTACCCCCGGGAATTATTATAAGAAACTCTTT. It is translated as CATSTPGNYYKKLF.

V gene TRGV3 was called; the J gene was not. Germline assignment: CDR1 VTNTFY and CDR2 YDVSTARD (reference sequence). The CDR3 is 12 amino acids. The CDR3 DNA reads TGTGCCACCTGGGACAGGCGGTGCGAGGAACTCTTT. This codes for CATWDRRCEELF.

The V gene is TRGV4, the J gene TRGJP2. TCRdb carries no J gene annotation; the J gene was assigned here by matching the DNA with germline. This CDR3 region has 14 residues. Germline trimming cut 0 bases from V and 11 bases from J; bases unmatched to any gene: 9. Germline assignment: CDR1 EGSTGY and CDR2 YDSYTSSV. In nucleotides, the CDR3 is TGTGCCACCTGGGATGGGCCGGTCGTATGGATCAAGACGTTT. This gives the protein CATWDGPVVWIKTF.

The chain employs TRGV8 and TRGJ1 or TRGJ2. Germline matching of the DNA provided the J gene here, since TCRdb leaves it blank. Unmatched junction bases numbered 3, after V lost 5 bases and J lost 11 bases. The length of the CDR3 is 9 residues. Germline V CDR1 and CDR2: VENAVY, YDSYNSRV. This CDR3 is CATWAQKLF. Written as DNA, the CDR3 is TGTGCCACCTGGGCCCAGAAACTCTTT.

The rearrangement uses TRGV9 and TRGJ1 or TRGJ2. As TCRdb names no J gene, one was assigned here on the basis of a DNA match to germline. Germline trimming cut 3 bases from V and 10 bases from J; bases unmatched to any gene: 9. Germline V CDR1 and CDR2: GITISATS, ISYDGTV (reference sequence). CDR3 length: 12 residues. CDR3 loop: CALWEPPCKKLF. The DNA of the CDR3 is TGTGCCTTGTGGGAGCCCCCTTGCAAGAAACTCTTT.

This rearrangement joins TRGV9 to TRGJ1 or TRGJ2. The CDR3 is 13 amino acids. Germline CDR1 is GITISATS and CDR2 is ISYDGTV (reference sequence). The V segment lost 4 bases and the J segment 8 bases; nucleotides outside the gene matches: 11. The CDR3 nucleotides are TGTGCCTTGTGGGATTCACGTTGGCATAAGAAACTCTTT. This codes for CALWDSRWHKKLF.

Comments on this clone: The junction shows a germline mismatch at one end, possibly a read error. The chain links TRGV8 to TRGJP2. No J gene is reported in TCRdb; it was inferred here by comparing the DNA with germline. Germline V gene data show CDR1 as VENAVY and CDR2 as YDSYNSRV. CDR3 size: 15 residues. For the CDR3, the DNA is TGTGCCACCTGGGATCTCGATCTAGGGGATTGGGTCAAGACGTTT. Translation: CATWDLDLGDWVKTF.

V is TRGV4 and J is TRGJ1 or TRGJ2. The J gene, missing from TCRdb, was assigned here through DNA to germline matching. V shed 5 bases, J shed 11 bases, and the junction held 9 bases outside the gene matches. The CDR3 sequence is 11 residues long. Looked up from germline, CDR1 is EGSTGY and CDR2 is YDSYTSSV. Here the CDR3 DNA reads TGTGCCACCTGGGCTTCCCGGGAGAAACTCTTT. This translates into CATWASREKLF.

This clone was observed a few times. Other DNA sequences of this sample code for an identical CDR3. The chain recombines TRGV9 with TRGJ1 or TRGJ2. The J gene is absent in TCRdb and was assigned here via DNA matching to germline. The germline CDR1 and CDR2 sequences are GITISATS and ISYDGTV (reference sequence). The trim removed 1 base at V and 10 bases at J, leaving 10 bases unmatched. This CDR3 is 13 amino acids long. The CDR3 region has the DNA TGTGCCTTGTGGGAGGTTCCCCGAGCGAAGAAACTCTTT. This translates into CALWEVPRAKKLF.

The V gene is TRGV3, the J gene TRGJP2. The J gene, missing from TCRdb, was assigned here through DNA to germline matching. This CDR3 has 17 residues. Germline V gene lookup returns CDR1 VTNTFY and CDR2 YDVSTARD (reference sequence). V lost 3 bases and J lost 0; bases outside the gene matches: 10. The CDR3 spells CATWDRSIYSSDWIKTF. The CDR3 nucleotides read TGTGCCACCTGGGACCGGAGCATTTATAGTAGTGATTGGATCAAGACGTTT.

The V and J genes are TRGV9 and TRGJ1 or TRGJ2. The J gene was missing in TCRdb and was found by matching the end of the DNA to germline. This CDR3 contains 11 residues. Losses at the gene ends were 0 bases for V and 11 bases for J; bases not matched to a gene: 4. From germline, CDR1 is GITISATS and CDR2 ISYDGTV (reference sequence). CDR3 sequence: CALWEVLEKLF. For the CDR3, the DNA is TGTGCCTTGTGGGAGGTGCTAGAGAAACTCTTT.

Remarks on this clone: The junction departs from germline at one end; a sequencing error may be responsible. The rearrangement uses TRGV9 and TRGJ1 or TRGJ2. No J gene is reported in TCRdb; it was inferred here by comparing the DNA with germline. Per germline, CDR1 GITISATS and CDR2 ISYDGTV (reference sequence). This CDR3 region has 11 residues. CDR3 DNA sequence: TGCGCCTTGTGGAGCCGGTATAAGAAACTCTTT. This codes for CALWSRYKKLF.

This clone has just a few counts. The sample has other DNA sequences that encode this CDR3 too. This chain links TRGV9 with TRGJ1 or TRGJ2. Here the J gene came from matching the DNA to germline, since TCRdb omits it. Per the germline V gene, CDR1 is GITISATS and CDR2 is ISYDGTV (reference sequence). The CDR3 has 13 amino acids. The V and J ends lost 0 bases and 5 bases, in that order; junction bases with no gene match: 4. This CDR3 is CALWEVLDYKKLF. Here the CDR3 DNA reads TGTGCCTTGTGGGAGGTGCTGGATTATAAGAAACTCTTT.

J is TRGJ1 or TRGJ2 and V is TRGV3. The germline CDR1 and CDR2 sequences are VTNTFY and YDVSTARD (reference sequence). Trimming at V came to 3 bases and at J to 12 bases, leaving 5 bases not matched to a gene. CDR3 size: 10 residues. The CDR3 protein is CATWDGGKLF. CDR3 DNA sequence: TGTGCCACCTGGGACGGTGGGAAACTCTTT.

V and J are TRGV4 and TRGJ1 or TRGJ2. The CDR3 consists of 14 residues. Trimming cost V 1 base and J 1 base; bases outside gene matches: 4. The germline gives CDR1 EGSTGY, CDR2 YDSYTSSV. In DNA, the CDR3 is TGTGCCACCTGGGATGGAATAAATTATTATAAGAAACTCTTT. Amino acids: CATWDGINYYKKLF.

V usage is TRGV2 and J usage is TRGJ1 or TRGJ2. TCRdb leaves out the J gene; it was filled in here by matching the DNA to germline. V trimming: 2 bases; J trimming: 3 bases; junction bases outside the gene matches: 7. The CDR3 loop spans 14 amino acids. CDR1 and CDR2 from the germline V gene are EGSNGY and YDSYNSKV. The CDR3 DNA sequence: TGTGCCACCTGGGACGCCCCTCGTTATTATAAGAAACTCTTT. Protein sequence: CATWDAPRYYKKLF.

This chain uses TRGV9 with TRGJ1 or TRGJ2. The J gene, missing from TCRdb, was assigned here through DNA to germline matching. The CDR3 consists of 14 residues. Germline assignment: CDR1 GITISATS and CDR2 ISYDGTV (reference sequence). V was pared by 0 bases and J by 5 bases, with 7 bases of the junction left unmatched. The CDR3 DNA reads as TGTGCCTTGTGGGAGGTGCCAGGTGATTATAAGAAACTCTTT. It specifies CALWEVPGDYKKLF.